This TCR beta chain derives from a study of beta chain features in type 1 diabetes. V lost 2 bases, J lost 6 bases, and 7 bases stayed unmatched. The CDR3 sequence is 14 residues long. From germline, CDR1 is SGHRS and CDR2 YFSETQ. Per donor, one heparinised blood draw averaged roughly 110 mL. The authors reverse transcribed all of the isolated RNA, so sequencing captured expressed TCRB transcripts. Produced via immunoSEQ multiplex PCR; TCRdb's table is partial and in-frame only. Of 250,000 to 300,000 clones detected, about 8.5% appear once; the ten largest clones hold roughly 1%. This clone was detected a few times.

The rearrangement uses TRBV5-1 and TRBJ2-5; TRBD2 matches 7 bases. The source of this sequence is a woman younger than 30 in good health. Sequenced material: central memory CD4+ T cells from blood. The CDR3 sequence is CASSLELALQTQYF. CDR3 in DNA: TGCGCCAGCAGCTTAGAACTAGCGTTGCAGACCCAGTACTTC.